The T cell receptor (beta chain) described here comes from a study of tumor-infiltrating lymphocytes in primary liver carcinoma. Points from the study as a whole: Tumors had a top-250-clone fraction that was significantly higher than blood (p = 0.039).

This clonotype was seen a handful of times. Its antigen is undetermined. The researchers produced TCR beta cDNA from approximately 550 ng total RNA with a constant-region primer. Library construction for TCR beta comprised three nested multiplex PCR rounds performed with slightly modified ARM-PCR. TRBV1-TRBV30 forward primers paired with a C-beta reverse primer drove the first two PCR rounds, roughly 10 cycles each. Each CDR3 protein is one row after TCRdb ran MiXCR on the multiplex PCR reads. Among roughly 86,000 distinct CDR3 sequences, about 70% were seen once, and the ten largest hold around 26%. The CDR3 contains 13 residues. The germline V and J ends were trimmed by 1 base and 8 bases, with 10 bases remaining between them. Germline CDR1 SNHLY, CDR2 FYNNEI. The source material, about 19-30 mg of unsorted bulk tissue, was used to co-extract RNA and DNA.

Sequencing used tumor-adjacent normal liver tissue. The rearrangement uses TRBV2 and TRBJ2-3; no clear D gene. The TCR originated in a middle-aged man with primary liver carcinoma and hepatitis B virus infection. CDR3 in amino acids: CASSEGGDGTQYF. The CDR3 bases are TGTGCCAGCAGTGAAGGGGGTGATGGTACGCAGTATTTT.